This entry lists 4 T cell receptor beta chains sequenced from one sample in a study of shared clonotypes between healthy human individuals. Sequencing used immunoSEQ multiplex PCR; TCRdb keeps in-frame clones, though not all of them. The data contain 950,000 to 1,200,000 clones, roughly 80% of them singletons. Sequencing was carried out using memory CD4+ T cells from PBMCs. The subset is: CD45RA-negative fraction. Receptor source: a man between 18 and 29 years old in good health. Some clones in this sample may be carry-over from other donors' samples.

The J gene is TRBJ2-1, the V gene TRBV4-2; D not resolved. CDR1 and CDR2 from the germline V gene are LGHNA and YNFKEQ. CDR3 length: 19 amino acids. The V gene lost 3 bases and the J gene lost 6 bases, with 27 bases spanning the gap. CDR3 sequence reads: CASSQEITTLPTVVNEQFF. For the CDR3, the DNA is TGTGCCAGCAGCCAGGAAATCACCACTCTACCCACCGTCGTCAATGAGCAGTTCTTC.

This chain joins TRBV28 and TRBJ2-5; D possibly uses TRBD1 or TRBD2 (5 bases each). Germline V gene lookup returns CDR1 MDHEN and CDR2 SYDVKM. The CDR3 extends over 13 amino acids. The V gene lost 0 bases and the J gene lost 5 bases, with 7 bases spanning the gap. In nucleotides, the CDR3 is TGTGCCAGCAGTTTATGGGGGGATGAGACCCAGTACTTC. This codes for CASSLWGDETQYF.

V usage is TRBV10-3 and J usage is TRBJ1-2; perhaps TRBD1 as D (5 bases). Trimming cost V 5 bases and J 0 bases, with 13 bases left between them. Germline CDR1 ENHRY, CDR2 SYGVKD. The CDR3 is 15 amino acids. CDR3 nucleotides: TGTGCCATCAGTCCTGTGGGGGAGCCTAACTATGGCTACACCTTC. Protein sequence: CAISPVGEPNYGYTF.

The rearrangement links TRBV7-5 to TRBJ2-1; TRBD2 is taken as the D call from the table, unchecked against the DNA. TRBV7-5 is designated a pseudogene. There are 17 residues in the CDR3. The CDR3 coding sequence is TGTGTCAGAAGCTTAAGGTCCTCCGGACTAGTGACACCTTGGCAGTTCTTC. It translates to CVRSLRSSGLVTPWQFF.